This T cell receptor beta chain was observed in a study of glioma-infiltrating T cells. Amplification of TCR alpha and beta CDR3 regions from RNA used iRepertoire nested multiplex PCR. MiXCR was run by TCRdb on the multiplex PCR reads, yielding one entry per CDR3 protein. The data hold over 130,000 distinct CDR3 sequences, with around 40% observed a single time. The TCR was taken from a human donor with low-grade glioma or glioblastoma, undergoing nonglioma brain surgery, or in good health (not recorded which). Specimen: glioma tissue, nonneoplastic brain tissue, or PBMCs (not recorded which).

Here the CDR3 DNA reads TGTGCCAGCTCTCCAGGTATCATGAACACTGAAGCTTTCTTT. It is translated as CASSPGIMNTEAFF. The V gene is TRBV18, the J gene TRBJ1-1, with D uncertain. The germline V gene encodes CDR1 KGHSH and CDR2 LQKENI. This CDR3 comprises 14 residues. V was cut by 6 bases and J by 0 bases, with 11 bases left in between.